This TCR beta chain is drawn from a study of blood T cell repertoires in COVID-19. Study as a whole: T cells, B-cell-depleted T cells, or PBMCs supplied cDNA or gDNA.

Measured with immunoSEQ multiplex PCR; TCRdb has only the in-frame clones, and not every one. Among 200,000 or so clones listed, around 92% were seen once. For recovered donors of Cohort 3, there were two negative PCRs, clearance, or symptom resolution. CDR3 size: 16 residues. Per the germline V gene, CDR1 is LGHDT and CDR2 is YNNKEL (reference sequence). The V end lost 0 bases, the J end lost 5 bases, and 14 bases lay between the germline ends. This sequence originates from a woman between 18 and 30 years old who had recovered from COVID-19. This rearrangement joins TRBV3-1 (or the pseudogene TRBV3-2) to TRBJ2-1; TRBD1 might be the D (6 bases). The sample consisted of PBMCs or T cells enriched from blood (not recorded which). CDR3 bases: TGTGCCAGCAGCCAAGATCAGGGGCGGGCCGACAATGAGCAGTTCTTC. Amino acid sequence: CASSQDQGRADNEQFF.